These 6 T cell receptor beta chains were sequenced from one sample in a study of shared clonotypes between healthy human individuals. The table came from immunoSEQ multiplex PCR; TCRdb's copy has only in-frame clones and leaves some out. This table holds about 680,000 clones, 60% to 75% found once. Sequencing used memory CD4+ T cells sorted from blood. Subset specified: CD45RA-negative fraction. Receptors were obtained from a woman aged 30 to 39 in good health.

This chain joins TRBV25-1 and TRBJ2-1; TRBD2 matches at 11 bases. Per germline, CDR1 MGHDK and CDR2 SYGVNS. The J segment lost 2 bases and the V segment lost 4 bases, leaving 7 bases of the junction unmatched. CDR3 length equals 17 residues. The CDR3 sequence: CASSGSSTSGTYNEQFF. The DNA for the CDR3 is TGTGCCAGCAGTGGCAGCTCGACTAGCGGGACCTACAATGAGCAGTTCTTC.

The chain is built from TRBV5-1 and TRBJ2-2; 15 bases align to TRBD2. This CDR3 is built from 17 residues. The germline gives CDR1 SGHRS, CDR2 YFSETQ. J gave up 5 bases and V 4 bases, and 6 bases lay outside the gene matches. CDR3 sequence (DNA): TGCGCCAGCAGCCCCCAGGGACTAGCGGGAGGAACCGGGGAGCTGTTTTTT. It yields the protein CASSPQGLAGGTGELFF.

The chain is built from TRBV29-1 and TRBJ2-1, with 16 bases lining up with TRBD2. Germline V gene data show CDR1 as SQVTM and CDR2 as ANQGSEA. The V gene end was trimmed by 6 bases and the J gene end by 3 bases; junction bases not matched to a gene: 8. There are 17 residues in the CDR3. The CDR3 DNA is TGCAGCGTCCAGGGACTAGCGGGAGGGCCGCGCTACAATGAGCAGTTCTTC. This translates into CSVQGLAGGPRYNEQFF.

This clone appeared a few times. The chain is built from TRBV5-8 and TRBJ2-4; 9 bases align to TRBD2. After removal of 4 bases from V and 3 bases from J, the junction contained 11 bases not matched to a gene. The CDR3 spans 17 residues. Germline V gene data show CDR1 as SGHTS and CDR2 as YDEGEE. The CDR3 nucleotides read TGTGCCAGCAGCACCGGGACTAGCTGGTTCGGCAAAAACATTCAGTACTTC. This sequence encodes CASSTGTSWFGKNIQYF.

This rearrangement joins TRBV6-6 to TRBJ2-2; the D is unclear. V was pared by 0 bases and J by 6 bases, with 11 bases between. The CDR3 covers 15 residues. The V gene's germline CDR1 is MNHNY and CDR2 SVGAGI (reference sequence). In nucleotides, the CDR3 is TGTGCCAGCAGTTACTCCGAAATGTTGCCCGGGGAGCTGTTTTTT. It is translated as CASSYSEMLPGELFF.

V gene TRBV28 combines with J gene TRBJ1-2, with 7 bases identical to TRBD1. The CDR3 has 17 amino acids. Germline V gene lookup returns CDR1 MDHEN and CDR2 SYDVKM. Trimming took 4 bases from V and 1 from J; bases not matched to a gene: 12. The CDR3 here is CASSWGTTQGVNYGYTF. CDR3 in DNA: TGTGCCAGCAGTTGGGGGACAACTCAGGGGGTTAACTATGGCTACACCTTC.